Following are 26 T cell receptor beta chains from one sample sequenced in a study of OX40 agonist ivuxolimab in advanced cancers. Generated by immunoSEQ multiplex PCR, the TCRdb table keeps only in-frame clones and is missing some. The sample includes some 64,000 clones, 88% of them seen just once. This specimen consisted of CD4+ or CD8+ T cells sorted from blood, obtained in a trial of the OX40 agonist ivuxolimab. These receptors were obtained from an adult with an advanced solid tumor such as melanoma, head and neck, liver or kidney cancer.

This clone was seen just once. V is TRBV28 and J is TRBJ1-2, with D perhaps matching TRBD1 (5 bases). This CDR3 has 13 amino acids. Germline V lookup: CDR1 MDHEN, CDR2 SYDVKM. V gave up 3 bases and J gave up 2 bases, with 7 bases separating them. Here the CDR3 reads CASSLAGNYGYTF. As DNA, the CDR3 is TGTGCCAGCAGTTTGGCAGGGAACTATGGCTACACCTTC.

This chain connects TRBV19 to TRBJ2-7; D not certain. Germline V gene data show CDR1 as LNHDA and CDR2 as SQIVND (reference sequence). Trimming removed 2 bases from V and 2 bases from J, with 19 bases in between. The CDR3 covers 17 residues. The CDR3 bases are TGTGCCAGTAGTATACCCAATGTCGTAGGAAGAACCTACGAGCAGTACTTC. Residues: CASSIPNVVGRTYEQYF.

The genes are TRBV7-2 and TRBJ1-2, with 7 bases that match TRBD1. This CDR3 contains 14 residues. V lost 6 bases, J lost 3 bases, and 7 bases stayed unmatched. Germline CDR1 is SGHTA and CDR2 is FQGNSA. This CDR3 reads CASRLTGYYYGYTF. CDR3 nucleotide sequence: TGTGCCAGCAGACTGACAGGGTACTACTATGGCTACACCTTC. Full variable domain (outside the CDR3, taken from reference TRBV7-2 and TRBJ1-2): GAGVSQSPSNKVTEKGKDVELRCDPISGHTALYWYRQSLGQGLEFLIYFQGNSAPDKSGLPSDRFSAERTGGSVSTLTIQRTQQEDSAVYLCASRLTGYYYGYTFGSGTRLTVV.

CDR3 loop: CASSRSGQGFTYNEQFF. The CDR3, as DNA: TGCGCCAGCAGCCGCTCGGGACAGGGATTCACCTACAATGAGCAGTTCTTC. The rearrangement uses TRBV4-1 and TRBJ2-1, with TRBD1 identical over 9 bases. V was clipped by 4 bases and J by 2 bases; unmatched bases: 9. Per the germline V gene, CDR1 is MGHRA and CDR2 is YSYEKL. The CDR3 contains 17 residues.

The V call is TRBV6-1, the J call TRBJ2-7; 11 bases are shared with TRBD1. The junction had 5 bases not matched to a gene; V was cut back by 10 bases and J by 3 bases. The CDR3 has 13 residues. From germline, CDR1 is MNHNS and CDR2 SASEGT. The CDR3 loop reads CATRTGGIYEQYF. In nucleotides, the CDR3 is TGTGCCACCCGGACAGGGGGCATCTACGAGCAGTACTTC.

The chain recombines TRBV5-1 with TRBJ2-1, with TRBD2 matching 8 bases. J lost 4 bases, V lost 4 bases, and 7 bases had no gene match. The CDR3 is 15 residues long. Germline CDR1 and CDR2: SGHRS and YFSETQ. The CDR3 DNA reads as TGCGCCAGCAGCGAGAGCGGGAGTCGATACAATGAGCAGTTCTTC. Translating it yields CASSESGSRYNEQFF.

J is TRBJ2-3 and V is TRBV7-3; TRBD2 agrees at 8 bases. This CDR3 region has 14 residues. V shed 1 base, J shed 4 bases, and the junction held 1 base outside the gene matches. From germline, CDR1 is SGHTA and CDR2 FQGTGA. CDR3 coding DNA: TGTGCCAGCAGCTTAAATAGCGGGGCAGATACGCAGTATTTT. This gives the protein CASSLNSGADTQYF.

The chain has TRBV2 and TRBJ2-1; tentatively, D is TRBD2 (6 bases). CDR1 SNHLY and CDR2 FYNNEI come from the germline V gene. CDR3 length equals 13 residues. V lost 6 bases to trimming and J lost 2 bases, with 8 bases between them. CDR3 region: CASRRGPYNEQFF. For the CDR3, the DNA is TGTGCCAGCAGGCGGGGTCCCTACAATGAGCAGTTCTTC.

This clone was found a few times. The chain carries TRBV27 and TRBJ1-2; 10 bases are shared with TRBD1. V trimming: 8 bases; J trimming: 2 bases; junction bases outside the gene matches: 5. This CDR3 is 14 amino acids long. CDR1 is MNHEY and CDR2 is SMNVEV in the germline V gene (reference sequence). CDR3 loop: CASRPGQGNYGYTF. The CDR3 coding sequence is TGTGCCAGCCGGCCGGGACAGGGGAACTATGGCTACACCTTC.

The rearrangement joins TRBV18 to TRBJ1-1, with 8 positions matching TRBD1. The CDR3 contains 14 residues. CDR1 is KGHSH and CDR2 is LQKENI in the germline V gene. V trimming: 6 bases; J trimming: 1 base; junction bases outside the gene matches: 4. The CDR3 DNA follows: TGTGCCAGCTCTCCTGGGACAGGGAACACTGAAGCTTTCTTT. It specifies CASSPGTGNTEAFF. Complete variable domain (other parts from reference TRBV18 and TRBJ1-1): NAGVMQNPRHLVRRRGQEARLRCSPMKGHSHVYWYRQLPEEGLKFMVYLQKENIIDESGMPKERFSAEFPKEGPSILRIQQVVRGDSAAYFCASSPGTGNTEAFFGQGTRLTVV.

This rearrangement joins TRBV30 to TRBJ2-2; weak D call: TRBD2 (7 bases). The V end lost 1 base, the J end lost 9 bases, and 15 bases lay between the germline ends. The CDR3 extends over 14 amino acids. In germline, CDR1 is GTSNPN, CDR2 SVGIG (reference sequence). The CDR3 region is CAWSDPPGGRELFF. The DNA for the CDR3 is TGTGCCTGGAGTGATCCCCCGGGGGGCCGGGAGCTGTTTTTT.

This clone occurred once. Other DNA sequences in the same sample also yield this CDR3. The rearrangement links TRBV27 to TRBJ1-5; D remains ambiguous. Trimming pared 4 bases from V and 4 bases from J, leaving 5 bases between. The CDR3 has 12 residues. CDR1 is MNHEY, CDR2 SMNVEV, per germline (reference sequence). CDR3 DNA: TGTGCCAGCAGTTCCCTAAATCAGCCCCAGCATTTT. Its protein is CASSSLNQPQHF.

This chain uses TRBV4-1 with TRBJ1-5, with 8 positions matching TRBD1. This CDR3 is built from 14 residues. With V trimmed by 5 bases and J by 7 bases, 7 bases remained unmatched. CDR1 and CDR2 from the germline V gene are MGHRA and YSYEKL. CDR3 residues: CASSSQGAGQPQHF. Written as DNA, the CDR3 is TGCGCCAGCAGCTCCCAGGGGGCAGGGCAGCCCCAGCATTTT.

V and J are TRBV10-3 and TRBJ2-7, with 9 bases lining up with TRBD2. This CDR3 is 16 amino acids long. Germline trimming cut 6 bases from V and 5 bases from J; bases unmatched to any gene: 14. Germline-derived CDR1 and CDR2 are ENHRY and SYGVKD. The CDR3 protein is CAISPGVAGVVNEQYF. DNA of the CDR3: TGTGCCATCAGCCCCGGGGTAGCGGGGGTTGTCAACGAGCAGTACTTC.

The chain uses TRBV6-1 and TRBJ1-2; 7 bases map to TRBD1. This CDR3 comprises 11 residues. CDR1 is MNHNS and CDR2 is SASEGT in the germline V gene. The junction had 2 bases not matched to a gene; V was cut back by 6 bases and J by 7 bases. In nucleotides, the CDR3 is TGTGCCAGCAGGAGACAGGGTGGCTACACCTTC. Translated: CASRRQGGYTF.

V gene TRBV4-1 combines with J gene TRBJ2-7; the D call may be TRBD1 or TRBD2 (6 bases each). V was pared by 0 bases and J by 3 bases, with 15 bases between. Germline V gene sequence: CDR1 MGHRA, CDR2 YSYEKL. CDR3 length: 16 amino acids. The CDR3 DNA reads as TGCGCCAGCAGCCAAGAGGGGGGCTTCGCTTTCTACGAGCAGTACTTC. It encodes CASSQEGGFAFYEQYF.

The V gene is TRBV20-1, the J gene TRBJ1-1; 7 bases fit TRBD1. Germline V gives CDR1 DFQATT, CDR2 SNEGSKA (reference sequence). With V trimmed by 3 bases and J by 13 bases, 5 bases remained unmatched. The CDR3 spans 10 residues. The CDR3 sequence is CSASNRGGFF. The CDR3 nucleotides read TGCAGTGCTAGCAACAGGGGCGGTTTCTTT.

This chain links TRBV28 with TRBJ2-2; D is uncertain. V lost 9 bases to trimming and J lost 7 bases, with 15 bases between them. This CDR3 has 13 residues. Per the germline V gene, CDR1 is MDHEN and CDR2 is SYDVKM. The CDR3 DNA sequence: TGTGCCAGTTCGAGGATTTTAGACGGGGAGCTGTTTTTT. Its translation is CASSRILDGELFF. Variable domain in full (rest from reference TRBV28 and TRBJ2-2): DVKVTQSSRYLVKRTGEKVFLECVQDMDHENMFWYRQDPGLGLRLIYFSYDVKMKEKGDIPEGYSVSREKKERFSLILESASTNQTSMYLCASSRILDGELFFGEGSRLTVL.

The chain uses TRBV28 and TRBJ2-5; TRBD2 might be the D (6 bases). The CDR3 is 14 residues long. Germline V lookup: CDR1 MDHEN, CDR2 SYDVKM. Trimming cost V 7 bases and J 5 bases, with 17 bases left between them. The CDR3 nucleotides are TGTGCCAGCACGAGATCCAGACTAGGGGAGACCCAGTACTTC. Protein sequence: CASTRSRLGETQYF.

The genes are TRBV2 and TRBJ2-2; no firm D call. The germline V gene has CDR1 SNHLY and CDR2 FYNNEI. V lost 2 bases to trimming and J lost 6 bases, with 7 bases between them. The CDR3 is 13 amino acids. The CDR3 loop reads CASSEMDAGELFF. The CDR3 DNA sequence: TGTGCCAGCAGTGAAATGGACGCCGGGGAGCTGTTTTTT.

The CDR3 loop is CAWGSGIRNTIYF. The CDR3 DNA follows: TGTGCCTGGGGCTCAGGGATTCGAAACACCATATATTTT. The chain couples TRBV30 to TRBJ1-3, with TRBD1 as a possible D gene (5 bases). V was trimmed by 5 bases and J by 5 bases, leaving 13 bases between them. Germline values: CDR1 GTSNPN, CDR2 SVGIG (reference sequence). The CDR3 totals 13 residues.

The rearrangement uses TRBV10-3 and TRBJ2-2; 7 bases match TRBD1. CDR1 is ENHRY, CDR2 SYGVKD, per germline. J was trimmed by 7 bases and V by 3 bases; bases with no gene match: 2. This CDR3 comprises 13 residues. CDR3 sequence (DNA): TGTGCCATCAGTGAAGCAGGGGGCGGGGAGCTGTTTTTT. Protein product: CAISEAGGGELFF.

This clone has a single count. Here the CDR3 reads CASSPQQGTQYF. In nucleotides, the CDR3 is TGTGCCAGCTCACCCCAACAGGGGACCCAGTACTTC. The chain is built from TRBV18 and TRBJ2-5, with D possibly matching TRBD1 (6 bases). This CDR3 region has 12 residues. CDR1 KGHSH and CDR2 LQKENI come from the germline V gene. Deletions cut 3 bases from V and 7 bases from J, with 9 bases between.

The chain joins TRBV5-1 to TRBJ2-7; perhaps TRBD2 as D (5 bases). The CDR3 has 15 amino acids. V shed 1 base and J shed 5 bases, with 16 bases lying between them. Germline CDR1 reads SGHRS; CDR2 reads YFSETQ. The CDR3 loop reads CASSLRFGVRDEQYF. In nucleotides, the CDR3 is TGCGCCAGCAGCTTGAGGTTCGGGGTTCGGGACGAGCAGTACTTC. The full variable domain, with the rest looked up from reference TRBV5-1 and TRBJ2-7, is KAGVTQTPRYLIKTRGQQVTLSCSPISGHRSVSWYQQTPGQGLQFLFEYFSETQRNKGNFPGRFSGRQFSNSRSEMNVSTLELGDSALYLCASSLRFGVRDEQYFGPGTRLTVT.

The J gene is TRBJ2-1, the V gene TRBV19; D is ambiguous. V shed 8 bases and J shed 6 bases, with 5 bases lying between them. Germline CDR1 is LNHDA and CDR2 is SQIVND (reference sequence). CDR3 length equals 10 residues. The CDR3 loop reads CASGSNEQFF. In DNA form, the CDR3 reads TGTGCCAGTGGGTCCAATGAGCAGTTCTTC.

The J gene is TRBJ2-1, the V gene TRBV4-2; tentative D call: TRBD2 (5 bases). V lost 4 bases and J 8 bases, leaving 21 bases between the germline ends. CDR1 LGHNA and CDR2 YNFKEQ come from the germline V gene. The CDR3 loop spans 16 amino acids. CDR3 bases: TGTGCCAGCAGCCCCCACCTCGCCCCGGAGGTCGATGAGCAGTTCTTC. This encodes CASSPHLAPEVDEQFF.